This is a list of T cell receptor beta chains from one sample in a study of cytomegalovirus exposure and HLA in healthy donors. Some clones are missing from TCRdb's copy, which holds only in-frame ones; the method was immunoSEQ multiplex PCR. The data hold a few hundred thousand clones, with 70% to 80% observed a single time. Sequenced: PBMCs. All receptors come from a woman in her thirties in good health and CMV-seronegative. The CDR3 runs from the conserved cysteine through the conserved F or W. A D gene is named only where the DNA matches it firmly. A clone size is listed for some rows: how often the clone was seen (once, few, many), or a class if it is expanded.

D gene | clone size | J gene | V gene | CDR3 DNA | CDR3 protein
TRBD1 | - | TRBJ1-1 | TRBV6-1 | TGTGCCAGCAGTCGACGGACAGGCGGGAACACTGAAGCTTTCTTT | CASSRRTGGNTEAFF
- | - | TRBJ2-7 | TRBV11-1 | TGTGCCAGCAGCTTAGATATCGCAGGGGACGGGACCTACGAGCAGTACTTC | CASSLDIAGDGTYEQYF
- | once | TRBJ1-2 | TRBV9 | TGTGCCAGCAGCGTTTCAGGGGTTGTGAGCTATGGCTATACCTTC | CASSVSGVVSYGYTF
TRBD1 | - | TRBJ1-2 | TRBV5-1 | TGCGCCAGCAGCTTGGAGGGGGACAGTGGCTATGGCTACACCTTC | CASSLEGDSGYGYTF
TRBD1 | - | TRBJ2-7 | TRBV4-2 | TGTGCCAGCAGCCAAGGGGCCCAGGGGGCCTACGAGCAGTACTTC | CASSQGAQGAYEQYF
- | - | TRBJ1-2 | TRBV2 | TGTGCCAGCAGTACCGGGACTCCACTCTATGGCTACACCTTC | CASSTGTPLYGYTF
- | - | TRBJ2-1 | TRBV6-6 | TGTGCCAGCTCCACCGCCGAGGGCGGAAAATACAATGAGCAGTTCTTC | CASSTAEGGKYNEQFF
- | few | TRBJ2-4 | TRBV9 | TGTGCCAGCAGCGCAAGGGCAGGGGCAATGTACTTC | CASSARAGAMYF
- | - | TRBJ1-5 | TRBV30 | TGTGCCTGGAGAACCCGTACAGGAGCCCAGCATTTT | CAWRTRTGAQHF
TRBD1 | many | TRBJ1-1 | TRBV5-4 | TGTGCCAGCAGCTCTATACCGGGACAGGGCCCAAACACTGAAGCTTTCTTT | CASSSIPGQGPNTEAFF
TRBD1 | - | TRBJ2-5 | TRBV27 | TGTGCCAGCAGTTCAGGGGGTCTGGAGACCCAGTACTTC | CASSSGGLETQYF
- | - | TRBJ2-1 | TRBV29-1 | TGCAGCGTTCTAGGGGGTAGCTCCTACAATGAGCAGTTCTTC | CSVLGGSSYNEQFF
- | few | TRBJ1-4 | TRBV9 | TGTGCCAGCAGCGTAGGGGACGTGAGGCTGGCCGGACAGTATAATGAAAAACTGTTTTTT | CASSVGDVRLAGQYNEKLFF
- | - | TRBJ1-1 | TRBV5-6 | TGTGCCAGCAGCCGTAGGTCGGAGAGGAACACTGAAGCTTTCTTT | CASSRRSERNTEAFF
- | - | TRBJ1-1 | TRBV5-1 | TGCGCCAGCAAGGAGGCCACTGAAGCTTTCTTT | CASKEATEAFF
TRBD2 | - | TRBJ2-7 | TRBV6-1 | TGTGCCAGCAGTGAAGCACTAGCGGGAACTTCCTACGAGCAGTACTTC | CASSEALAGTSYEQYF
- | - | TRBJ2-1 | TRBV30 | TGTGCCTGGAGCCACAGGGGGGGCTCCTACAATGAGCAGTTCTTC | CAWSHRGGSYNEQFF
- | - | TRBJ1-5 | TRBV30 | TGTGCCTGGAGTAATGAGGGAGGCCAGCCCCAGCATTTT | CAWSNEGGQPQHF
TRBD1 | - | TRBJ1-2 | TRBV6-6 | TGTGCCAGCAGTTACAACCGACAGGGTTGGAATGGCTACACCTTC | CASSYNRQGWNGYTF
- | - | TRBJ2-1 | TRBV29-1 | TGCAGCGTTGAAGATTCCACAGGGGGGGACAATGAGCAGTTCTTC | CSVEDSTGGDNEQFF
TRBD2 | few | TRBJ2-1 | TRBV5-6 | TGTGCCACCCAGGGACTAGCGGGGGGGAAAGATGATGAGCAGTTCTTC | CATQGLAGGKDDEQFF
- | - | TRBJ1-3 | TRBV6-1 | TGTGCCAGCAGGCGCGGGTACACCATATATTTT | CASRRGYTIYF
- | - | TRBJ2-1 | TRBV5-4 | TGTGCCAGCAGCCCGGGACTTCTCAATGAGCAGTTCTTC | CASSPGLLNEQFF
TRBD2 | few | TRBJ2-2 | TRBV5-8 | TGTGCCAGCAGCTCCGGGACTAGAGACACCGGGGAGCTGTTTTTT | CASSSGTRDTGELFF
- | - | TRBJ1-3 | TRBV7-9 | TGTGCCAGCAGCCCGACAGGCTACGGTGGAAACACCATATATTTT | CASSPTGYGGNTIYF
- | - | TRBJ1-5 | TRBV6-6 | TGTGCCAGCAGTTACTCGGGAGGGAACCAGCCCCAGCATTTT | CASSYSGGNQPQHF
- | - | TRBJ2-2 | TRBV29-1 | TGCAGCGTTGAAGTGCCGGAGGACACCGGGGAGCTGTTTTTT | CSVEVPEDTGELFF
- | few | TRBJ1-1 | TRBV29-1 | TGCAGCGTCAATTTATTGGGGGGTGAAGCTTTCTTT | CSVNLLGGEAFF
- | once | TRBJ1-1 | TRBV4-1 | TGCGCCAGCAGCCAAGATTTGGCAGAACAGAACACTGAAGCTTTCTTT | CASSQDLAEQNTEAFF
TRBD2 | - | TRBJ2-1 | TRBV2 | TGTGCCAGCAGAAGGACTAGCGGCTCCTACAATGAGCAGTTCTTC | CASRRTSGSYNEQFF
TRBD2 | - | TRBJ2-7 | TRBV6-5 | TGTGCCAGCAGTTACTCCGGGACTAGAAGCGAGCAGTACTTC | CASSYSGTRSEQYF
TRBD2 | once | TRBJ2-7 | TRBV7-9 | TGTGCCAGCAGCCGAACTAGCGTTCGCTCCTACGAGCAGTACTTC | CASSRTSVRSYEQYF
- | once | TRBJ2-3 | TRBV7-3 | TGTGCCAGCAGCATCGGAGCTAGCACAGATACGCAGTATTTT | CASSIGASTDTQYF
TRBD1 | - | TRBJ1-5 | TRBV2 | TGTGCCAGCAGTGACCCGGACAGGGTCCAGCAGCCCCAGCATTTT | CASSDPDRVQQPQHF
- | - | TRBJ2-7 | TRBV9 | TGTGCCAGCAGCGCCCAAAGTGAGGCCTACGAGCAGTACTTC | CASSAQSEAYEQYF
TRBD1 | - | TRBJ1-3 | TRBV6-1 | TGTGCCAGCAGATTGGACAGGGCTCCTGGAAACACCATATATTTT | CASRLDRAPGNTIYF
- | - | TRBJ2-3 | TRBV10-1 | TGCGCCAGCAGTGCAAGCACAGATACGCAGTATTTT | CASSASTDTQYF
- | - | TRBJ1-1 | TRBV30 | TGTGCCTGGATAGTGCCGGAAGGGGCCCCGAACACTGAAGCTTTCTTT | CAWIVPEGAPNTEAFF
- | - | TRBJ1-1 | TRBV4-1 | TGCGCCAGCAGCCAAGATCCCATGAACACTGAAGCTTTCTTT | CASSQDPMNTEAFF
TRBD1 | - | TRBJ2-6 | TRBV2 | TGTGCCAGAACGGGACAGGGACGTCGCGGCGCCGGAATAGGGGCCAACGTCCTGACTTTC | CARTGQGRRGAGIGANVLTF
- | - | TRBJ2-5 | TRBV7-8 | TGTGCCAGCCTACGCGTGGGGGGGGCAGAGACCCAGTACTTC | CASLRVGGAETQYF
TRBD1 | - | TRBJ2-1 | TRBV2 | TGTGCCAGATTACAGGGGGATGAGCAGTTCTTC | CARLQGDEQFF
- | - | TRBJ1-3 | TRBV25-1 | TGTGCCAGCAGTGACCGTGTCTCTGGAAACACCATATATTTT | CASSDRVSGNTIYF
- | - | TRBJ2-3 | TRBV30 | TGTGCCTGGAGTCTATCCTCAGATACGCAGTATTTT | CAWSLSSDTQYF
TRBD2 | - | TRBJ2-3 | TRBV7-2 | TGTGCCAGCAGCTTAGGCGGGGGGGTGAGCGATACGCAGTATTTT | CASSLGGGVSDTQYF
- | - | TRBJ1-1 | TRBV5-4 | TGTGCCAGCACCTTGAATGCCTATTCGAACACTGAAGCTTTCTTT | CASTLNAYSNTEAFF
TRBD1 | - | TRBJ1-1 | TRBV7-9 | TGTGCCAGCAGCCAGGGACAGATCATGAACACTGAAGCTTTCTTT | CASSQGQIMNTEAFF
TRBD2 | once | TRBJ2-1 | TRBV18 | TGTGCCAGCTCGCCGTCTAGCGGGGGGTCCTACAATGAGCAGTTCTTC | CASSPSSGGSYNEQFF
TRBD2 | - | TRBJ2-7 | TRBV2 | TGTGCCAGTAGCGGGGGCTACGAGCAGTACTTC | CASSGGYEQYF
TRBD1 | - | TRBJ1-4 | TRBV6-5 | TGTGCCAGCAGCGACAGGGGGCGGGAAAAACTGTTTTTT | CASSDRGREKLFF
- | few | TRBJ2-7 | TRBV11-2 | TGTGCCAGCAGCCCCGGGGTCACCTACGAGCAGTACTTC | CASSPGVTYEQYF
- | - | TRBJ2-5 | TRBV9 | TGTGCCAGCAGCGCCCTCTCCAGCGGCCAAGAGACCCAGTACTTC | CASSALSSGQETQYF
TRBD2 | - | TRBJ2-1 | TRBV5-4 | TGTGCCAGCAGCCGACCCCAATTCATAGCGGGTAGCTCCTACAATGAGCAGTTCTTC | CASSRPQFIAGSSYNEQFF
- | - | TRBJ1-1 | TRBV30 | TGTGCCTGGAGTTTCAGGGGCATGAACACTGAAGCTTTCTTT | CAWSFRGMNTEAFF
- | - | TRBJ2-2 | TRBV15 | TGTGCCACCAGCAGAGACTTCGGCGGGGAGCTGTTTTTT | CATSRDFGGELFF
TRBD2 | once | TRBJ2-1 | TRBV19 | TGTGCCAGTAGGACACTAGCGGGAGAAACCTACAATGAGCAGTTCTTC | CASRTLAGETYNEQFF
- | - | TRBJ1-2 | TRBV6-5 | TGTGCCAGCAGTGCCAGCTCCCGGGACTCTGGGGGCTACACCTTC | CASSASSRDSGGYTF
TRBD2 | - | TRBJ2-2 | TRBV7-6 | TGTGCCAGCAGCTTGGGACTAGCGGGGGGAAAGAGGACCGGGGAGCTGTTTTTT | CASSLGLAGGKRTGELFF
TRBD1 | few | TRBJ2-2 | TRBV7-2 | TGTGCCAGCAGCCGGGACAGGGGAACCGGGGAGCTGTTTTTT | CASSRDRGTGELFF